These T cell receptor beta chains were read from a single sample in a study of blood T cell repertoires in COVID-19. Method: immunoSEQ multiplex PCR; TCRdb's copy keeps in-frame clones and lacks some. Counted here are about 130,000 clones, more than 85% occurring once; the ten biggest clones make up roughly 4.3%. Sequenced sample: peripheral blood. These receptors all come from a man aged 60 to 69 with COVID-19, enrolled during active disease. Both conserved end residues are part of each CDR3. The D gene is left open where the match is weak. Clone size is given for some rows only: seen once, a few or many times, or a class if the clone is expanded.

clone_size	d_call	v_call	j_call	cdr3_aa	cdr3_nt
NA	NA	TRBV6-5	TRBJ1-2	CASSLQGAYGYTF	TGTGCCAGCAGTCTACAGGGAGCCTATGGCTACACCTTC
NA	NA	TRBV4-2	TRBJ2-5	CASSPVEFQETQYF	TGTGCCAGCAGCCCCGTAGAGTTCCAAGAGACCCAGTACTTC
NA	TRBD1	TRBV9	TRBJ1-4	CASSGDRVDSNEKLFF	TGTGCCAGCAGCGGGGACAGGGTAGATTCTAATGAAAAACTGTTTTTT
NA	TRBD2	TRBV30	TRBJ2-2	CAWSLLAGGPSGELFF	TGTGCCTGGAGTCTACTAGCGGGGGGGCCCAGCGGGGAGCTGTTTTTT
once	NA	TRBV4-2	TRBJ1-3	CASSQGLADTIYF	TGTGCCAGCAGCCAAGGCCTGGCGGACACCATATATTTT
NA	NA	TRBV23-1	TRBJ1-2	CASSTWGVPNYGYTF	TGCGCCAGCTCCACATGGGGGGTTCCTAACTATGGCTACACCTTC
NA	NA	TRBV5-1	TRBJ2-7	CASSLGPAVYEQYF	TGCGCCAGCAGCTTGGGGCCCGCGGTCTACGAGCAGTACTTC
NA	TRBD1	TRBV5-6	TRBJ2-7	CASSFGTGKDEQYF	TGTGCCAGCAGCTTCGGGACAGGGAAAGACGAGCAGTACTTC
NA	TRBD1	TRBV29-1	TRBJ2-2	CSAGDRPNTGELFF	TGCAGCGCGGGGGACAGGCCGAACACCGGGGAGCTGTTTTTT
once	NA	TRBV25-1	TRBJ2-5	CASSEWTGTQETQYF	TGTGCCAGCAGTGAATGGACGGGAACACAAGAGACCCAGTACTTC
NA	NA	TRBV6-2/TRBV6-3	TRBJ1-1	CASSYGRGTEAFF	TGTGCCAGCAGTTACGGGAGGGGCACTGAAGCTTTCTTT
NA	TRBD1	TRBV24-1	TRBJ2-2	CATSDSTSGDRANTGELFF	TGTGCCACCAGTGATTCTACTTCAGGGGACAGGGCGAACACCGGGGAGCTGTTTTTT
NA	TRBD1	TRBV7-9	TRBJ1-2	CASTSGRDSHYGYTF	TGTGCCAGCACCTCAGGCCGGGACAGCCACTATGGCTACACCTTC
once	NA	TRBV7-9	TRBJ1-4	CASSRTATNEKLFF	TGTGCCAGCAGTCGGACTGCTACTAATGAAAAACTGTTTTTT